One sample yielded the 2 T cell receptor beta chains listed below, sequenced in a study of blood T cell repertoires in COVID-19. Sequencing was performed with immunoSEQ multiplex PCR; in TCRdb, only in-frame clones are kept and a portion is missing. The table lists just over 250,000 clones, about 87% of them singletons, with 2.3% in the top ten. Sequencing was done on a sample of peripheral blood. The receptors shown here come from a woman between 45 and 60 years old with acute or convalescent COVID-19.

This clone was found a few times. The V gene is TRBV10-3, the J gene TRBJ1-6, with 7 bases identical to TRBD1. CDR3 length equals 12 residues. V shed 10 bases, J shed 6 bases, and the junction held 3 bases outside the gene matches. Germline V gives CDR1 ENHRY, CDR2 SYGVKD. DNA of the CDR3: TGTGCCACGGACAGGTCTAATTCACCCCTCCACTTT. Encoded protein: CATDRSNSPLHF.

The gene calls are TRBV18 and TRBJ2-1; D gene ambiguous. V was shortened by 2 bases and J by 9 bases, with 5 bases between the two germline ends. Germline V gives CDR1 KGHSH, CDR2 LQKENI. CDR3 size: 11 residues. CDR3 bases: TGTGCCAGCTCACCATCGGTTGAGCAGTTCTTC. It codes for CASSPSVEQFF.